The T cell receptor beta chain under discussion was sequenced for a study of cytomegalovirus exposure and HLA in healthy donors. Points from the study as a whole: Immune exposure information comprised only CMV serostatus. The authors listed some 160 TCR beta chains as cytomegalovirus-associated.

In regard to this clone: Its antigen remains unknown.

PCR used 60 Vbeta primers and 13 Jbeta primers. Data came from immunoSEQ multiplex PCR; TCRdb stores just in-frame clones and leaves some out. The sample has some 150,000 clones, about 72% seen once; the top ten hold 1.4% to 1.5%. The CDR3 loop spans 11 amino acids. Per the germline V gene, CDR1 is MNHEY and CDR2 is SMNVEV (reference sequence). V was clipped by 8 bases and J by 4 bases, with 7 bases between them. Source material: PBMCs. This rearrangement joins TRBV27 to TRBJ2-3, with D maybe TRBD2 (6 bases). The sequence was collected from a male donor in good health and CMV-seronegative. CDR3 bases: TGTGCCAGCCGGAGGGCAGATACGCAGTATTTT. It translates to CASRRADTQYF.